The present TCR beta chain was sequenced within a study of T-cell memory formation after mild COVID-19 (dated by TCRdb to the early 2020s). About the full investigation: TCR sequence clusters from the two donors were found to be largely donor specific. The cohort comprised two young, previously healthy adult volunteers, one female and one male. In a couple of donors, T-cell clones that expanded and contracted after mild COVID-19 were followed by sequencing TCRalpha and TCRbeta repertoires longitudinally. General conclusions and limits of the study: From day 15 to 85, contracting clones showed balanced CD4/CD8 phenotypes, whereas a second wave of clones that expanded from day 15 to 37 leaned towards CD4+. SARS-CoV-2 specificity was not confirmed for the second-wave clones peaking on day 37. Contracting CD4+ clones appeared mostly in the CM and EM memory subsets, whereas CD8+ clones were enriched in EMRA. The study included only two mild cases, and larger cohorts that include severe cases with pre-infection samples were judged to be necessary. The detection of some responding clones in pre-infection memory suggests that pre-existing cross-reactive memory T cells joined the SARS-CoV-2 response.

Comments on this clonotype: The target of this receptor is not known. The input lacks base qualities; no much larger clone sits a single base away.

Ficoll-Paque density gradient centrifugation was the method used to isolate PBMCs. CDR1 and CDR2 (SGHRS, YFSETQ) derive from the germline V gene. The CDR3, cysteine through phenylalanine, is 15 amino acids long. Just the 45-base CDR3 DNA is kept, in frame starting at base 1. At the junction V is shortened by 4 bases and J by 6 bases; bases outside the gene matches: 12. Sequenced on an Illumina NovaSeq 6000. TCRalpha and TCRbeta cDNA libraries were constructed by 5'RACE with constant-segment primers, with sample barcodes and unique molecular identifiers being introduced. RNA was extracted from every sample with Trizol reagent. Libraries were amplified in two PCR steps, with a second sample barcode and Illumina TruSeq adapters added in the second step. The libraries were sequenced on an Illumina NovaSeq using 2 x 150 bp paired-end reads. Per the source publication's procedure: Reads were demultiplexed and collapsed into UMI-guided consensus sequences with migec v1.2.7. Using mixcr v2.1.11, UMI consensuses were aligned to TRA and TRB V and J templates and then assembled into clonotypes. A clonotype was counted as expanded or contracted only when both edgeR and NoisET called the clonotype significant, with the noise models trained on biological replicates. For edgeR calls, a false discovery rate-adjusted p below 0.01 and a log2 fold-change threshold of 1 were applied. As an exploratory analysis of dynamics, max-normalized trajectories of the 1000 most abundant clonotypes were examined with PCA combined with hierarchical clustering. The CD4 or CD8 phenotype of responding clones was assigned using the separately sequenced CD4+ and CD8+ repertoires. The public reads were quality trimmed at Q25 with fastp and then assembled into clones with MiXCR by TCRdb, keeping productive beta chains. Under each unique CDR3 protein, matching rows form one entry showing the most common genes and DNA. The V and J calls, along with clone size, are taken from TCRdb and not from the paper's own processing. The sample table lists a few hundred thousand distinct CDR3 sequences, roughly 10% of them with a count of one. The ten top clones hold roughly a fifth of the sample.

This TCR came from a man between 18 and 29 years old who had mild COVID-19 (a few samples of this study predate the infection). The sample titles of this study are shuffled in the database, so cell type and time point are left out; the donor was told from shared clones. Recombination connected TRBV5-1 to TRBJ2-7; 8 bases in between match TRBD1. Sequencing was performed on PBMCs or a T cell subset sorted from them (not recorded which). The nucleotides are TGCGCCAGCAGCCTCAACCAGCGGACAGGGTTCGAGCAGTACTTC. Its protein is CASSLNQRTGFEQYF.